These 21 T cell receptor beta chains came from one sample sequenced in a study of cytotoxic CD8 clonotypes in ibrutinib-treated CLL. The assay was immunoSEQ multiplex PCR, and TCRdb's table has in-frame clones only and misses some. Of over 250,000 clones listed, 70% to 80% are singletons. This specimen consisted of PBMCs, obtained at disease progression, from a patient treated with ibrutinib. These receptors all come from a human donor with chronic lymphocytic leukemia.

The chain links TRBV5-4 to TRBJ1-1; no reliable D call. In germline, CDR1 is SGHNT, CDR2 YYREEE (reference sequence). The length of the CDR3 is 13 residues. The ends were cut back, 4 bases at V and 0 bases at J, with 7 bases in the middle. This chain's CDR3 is CASSHTVNTEAFF. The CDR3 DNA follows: TGTGCCAGCAGCCACACAGTGAACACTGAAGCTTTCTTT.

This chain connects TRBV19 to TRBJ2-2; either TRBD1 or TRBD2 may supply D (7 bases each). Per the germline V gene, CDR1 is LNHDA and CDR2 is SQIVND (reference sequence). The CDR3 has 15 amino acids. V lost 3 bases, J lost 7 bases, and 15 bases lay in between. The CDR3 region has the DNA TGTGCCAGTAGTATGGTGGGAGGGGGCAGCGGGGAGCTGTTTTTT. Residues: CASSMVGGGSGELFF.

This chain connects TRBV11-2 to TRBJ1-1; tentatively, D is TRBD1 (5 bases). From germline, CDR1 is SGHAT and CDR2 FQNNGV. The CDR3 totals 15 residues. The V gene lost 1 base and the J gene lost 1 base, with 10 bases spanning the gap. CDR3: CASSLVRGPNTEAFF. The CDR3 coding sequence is TGTGCCAGCAGCTTAGTAAGGGGCCCGAACACTGAAGCTTTCTTT.

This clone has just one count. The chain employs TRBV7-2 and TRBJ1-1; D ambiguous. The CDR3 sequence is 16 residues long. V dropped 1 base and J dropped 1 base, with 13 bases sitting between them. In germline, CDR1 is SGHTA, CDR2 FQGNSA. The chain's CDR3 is CASSLDGWVGNTEAFF. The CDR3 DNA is TGTGCCAGCAGCTTAGACGGTTGGGTCGGGAACACTGAAGCTTTCTTT. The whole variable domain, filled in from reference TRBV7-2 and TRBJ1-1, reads GAGVSQSPSNKVTEKGKDVELRCDPISGHTALYWYRQSLGQGLEFLIYFQGNSAPDKSGLPSDRFSAERTGGSVSTLTIQRTQQEDSAVYLCASSLDGWVGNTEAFFGQGTRLTVV.

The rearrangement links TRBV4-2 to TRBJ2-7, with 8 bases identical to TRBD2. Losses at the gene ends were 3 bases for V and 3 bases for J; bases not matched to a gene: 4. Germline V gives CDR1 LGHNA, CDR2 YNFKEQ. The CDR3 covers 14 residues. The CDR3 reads CASSQGLGDYEQYF. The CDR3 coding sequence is TGTGCCAGCAGCCAGGGACTAGGAGACTACGAGCAGTACTTC.

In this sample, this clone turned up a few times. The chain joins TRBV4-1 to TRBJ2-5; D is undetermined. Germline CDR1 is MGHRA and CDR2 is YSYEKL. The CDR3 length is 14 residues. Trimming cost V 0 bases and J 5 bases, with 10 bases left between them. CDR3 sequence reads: CASSQESPRETQYF. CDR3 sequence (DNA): TGCGCCAGCAGCCAAGAGTCACCCAGGGAGACCCAGTACTTC.

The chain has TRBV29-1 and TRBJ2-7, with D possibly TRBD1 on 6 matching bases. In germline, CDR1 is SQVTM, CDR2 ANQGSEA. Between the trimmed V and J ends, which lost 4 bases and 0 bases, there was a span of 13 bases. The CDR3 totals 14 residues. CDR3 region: CSVGAQGFSYEQYF. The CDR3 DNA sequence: TGCAGCGTTGGGGCCCAGGGGTTCTCCTACGAGCAGTACTTC.

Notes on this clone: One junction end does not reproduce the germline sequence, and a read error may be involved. The CDR3 DNA reads as TGTGCCAGCAATTCGGCCGGGACAGTCTTC. Translation: CASNSAGTVF. The chain employs TRBV2 and TRBJ1-2; 7 nucleotides line up with TRBD1. Germline-derived CDR1 and CDR2 are SNHLY and FYNNEI. The CDR3 extends over 10 amino acids.

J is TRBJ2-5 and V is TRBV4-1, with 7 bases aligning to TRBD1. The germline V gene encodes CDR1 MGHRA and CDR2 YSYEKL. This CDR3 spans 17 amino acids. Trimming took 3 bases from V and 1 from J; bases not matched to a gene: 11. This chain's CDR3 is CASSHRVRGRIQETQYF. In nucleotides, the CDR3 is TGCGCCAGCAGCCATCGAGTCAGGGGGAGAATCCAAGAGACCCAGTACTTC.

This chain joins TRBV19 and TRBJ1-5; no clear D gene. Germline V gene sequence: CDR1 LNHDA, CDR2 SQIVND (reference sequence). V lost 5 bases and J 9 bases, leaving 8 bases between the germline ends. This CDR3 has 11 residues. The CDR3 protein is CASSGPWPQHF. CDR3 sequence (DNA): TGTGCCAGTAGTGGCCCCTGGCCCCAGCATTTT.

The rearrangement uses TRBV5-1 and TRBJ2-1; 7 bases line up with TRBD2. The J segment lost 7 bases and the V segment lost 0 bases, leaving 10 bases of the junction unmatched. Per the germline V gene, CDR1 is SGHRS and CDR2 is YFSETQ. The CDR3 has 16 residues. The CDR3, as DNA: TGCGCCAGCAGCTTGGTACGGACTAGTAGTAGGAATGAGCAGTTCTTC. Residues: CASSLVRTSSRNEQFF.

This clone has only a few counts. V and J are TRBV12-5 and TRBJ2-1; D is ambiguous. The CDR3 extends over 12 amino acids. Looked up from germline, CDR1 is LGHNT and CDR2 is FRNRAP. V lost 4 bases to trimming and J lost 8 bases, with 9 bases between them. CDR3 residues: CASGSSRDEQFF. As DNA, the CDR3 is TGTGCTAGTGGTTCGTCTAGGGATGAGCAGTTCTTC. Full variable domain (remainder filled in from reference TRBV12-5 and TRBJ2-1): DARVTQTPRHKVTEMGQEVTMRCQPILGHNTVFWYRQTMMQGLELLAYFRNRAPLDDSGMPKDRFSAEMPDATLATLKIQPSEPRDSAVYFCASGSSRDEQFFGPGTRLTVL.

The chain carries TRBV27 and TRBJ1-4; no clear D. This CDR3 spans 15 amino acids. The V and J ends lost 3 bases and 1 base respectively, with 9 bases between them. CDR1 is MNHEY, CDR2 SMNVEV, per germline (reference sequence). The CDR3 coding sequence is TGTGCCAGCAGTTTTATGGGGTTAACTAATGAAAAACTGTTTTTT. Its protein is CASSFMGLTNEKLFF.

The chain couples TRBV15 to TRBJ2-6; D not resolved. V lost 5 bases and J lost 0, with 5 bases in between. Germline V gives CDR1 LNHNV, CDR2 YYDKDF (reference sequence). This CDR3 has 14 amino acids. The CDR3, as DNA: TGTGCCACCAGCCCGGGCTCTGGGGCCAACGTCCTGACTTTC. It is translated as CATSPGSGANVLTF.

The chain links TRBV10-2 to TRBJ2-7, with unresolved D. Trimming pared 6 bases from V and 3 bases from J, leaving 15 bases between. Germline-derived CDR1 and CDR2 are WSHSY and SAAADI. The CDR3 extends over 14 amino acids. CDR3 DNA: TGCGCCAGCAGAGTTAGCATCGCAAACTACGAGCAGTACTTC. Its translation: CASRVSIANYEQYF.

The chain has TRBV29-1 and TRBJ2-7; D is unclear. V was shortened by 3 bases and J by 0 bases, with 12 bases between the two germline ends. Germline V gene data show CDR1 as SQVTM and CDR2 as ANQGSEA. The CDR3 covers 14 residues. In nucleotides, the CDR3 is TGCAGCGTTGATATGAGCAGCTACTCCTACGAGCAGTACTTC. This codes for CSVDMSSYSYEQYF.

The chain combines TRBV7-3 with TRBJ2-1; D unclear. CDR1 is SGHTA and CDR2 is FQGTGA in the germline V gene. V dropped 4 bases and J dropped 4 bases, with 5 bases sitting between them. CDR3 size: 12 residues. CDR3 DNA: TGTGCCAGCAGCTACGGATACAATGAGCAGTTCTTC. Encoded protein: CASSYGYNEQFF.

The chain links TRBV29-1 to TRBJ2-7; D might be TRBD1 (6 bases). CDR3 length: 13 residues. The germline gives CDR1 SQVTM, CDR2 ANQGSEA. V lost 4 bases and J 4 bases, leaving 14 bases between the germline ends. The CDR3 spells CSVGIQGWYEQYF. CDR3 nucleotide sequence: TGCAGCGTTGGGATACAGGGTTGGTACGAGCAGTACTTC.

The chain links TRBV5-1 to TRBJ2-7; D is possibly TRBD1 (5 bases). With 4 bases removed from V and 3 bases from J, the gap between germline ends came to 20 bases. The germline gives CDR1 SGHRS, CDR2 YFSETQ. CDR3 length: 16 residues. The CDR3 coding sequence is TGCGCCAGCAGCAGTTGGGGCGAAGACCCGGACTACGAGCAGTACTTC. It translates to CASSSWGEDPDYEQYF.

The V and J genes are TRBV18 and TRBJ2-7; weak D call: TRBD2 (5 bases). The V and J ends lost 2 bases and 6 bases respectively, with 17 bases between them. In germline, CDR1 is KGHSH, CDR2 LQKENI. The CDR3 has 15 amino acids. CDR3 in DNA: TGTGCCAGCTCACCAAGCGTCGTGGTAGGGAGCGAGCAGTACTTC. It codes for CASSPSVVVGSEQYF.

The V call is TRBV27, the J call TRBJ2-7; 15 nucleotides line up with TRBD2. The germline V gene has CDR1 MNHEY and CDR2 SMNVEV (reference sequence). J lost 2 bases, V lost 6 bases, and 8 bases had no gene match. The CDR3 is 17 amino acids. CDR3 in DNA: TGTGCCAGCAGGCGTCTAGGACTAGCGGGAGGGCCCTACGAGCAGTACTTC. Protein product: CASRRLGLAGGPYEQYF.